The sequence of this T cell receptor beta chain was determined in a study of cytomegalovirus exposure and HLA in healthy donors. PCR used 60 Vbeta primers and 13 Jbeta primers. Some clones are missing from TCRdb's copy, which holds only in-frame ones; the method was immunoSEQ multiplex PCR. The profile shows over 150,000 clones, approximately 71% of them singletons. General study points: Being productive about 87% or about 30% of the time was typical of most TCR beta V segments in an earlier analysis. Differences between HLA loci emerged in a later analysis of TCR association rates, with DRB1 most and HLA-C fewest. Approximately 17,000 TCR beta sequences were associated with HLA alleles at 0.05 false discovery rate in a later analysis. Sequencing depth roughly uniform across donors was assumed in presence/absence analyses.

Deletions cut 3 bases from V and 0 bases from J, with 13 bases between. Germline loops: CDR1 SGHKS, CDR2 YYEKEE (reference sequence). CDR3 length equals 15 residues. Points on this clone: Its antigen is not known.

The rearrangement uses TRBV5-5 and TRBJ2-7; no reliable D call. This TCR came from a woman aged 18-35 years in good health and CMV-seropositive. Sequencing was done on a sample of PBMCs. CDR3 nucleotide sequence: TGTGCCAGCAGCTCTGAGGCTGCTCACTCCTACGAGCAGTACTTC. Residues: CASSSEAAHSYEQYF.